This is a list of T cell receptor beta chains from one sample in a study of shared clonotypes between healthy human individuals. Data came from immunoSEQ multiplex PCR; TCRdb stores just in-frame clones and leaves some out. This sample carries a few million clones, approximately 93% of them seen once, and the ten largest clones take about 0.39%. The sequencing sample was made of naive CD4+ T cells from PBMCs. Receptor source: a man aged 18 to 29 in good health. Some clones in this sample may be carry-over from other donors' samples. The CDR3 runs from the conserved cysteine through the conserved F or W. D genes are given only for firm matches. Clone size is shown for a subset of rows, as once, few, many or a class of expanded clone.

j_call,d_call,v_call,clone_size,cdr3_nt,cdr3_aa
TRBJ2-4,-,TRBV19,-,TGTGCCAGTAGTTTGACAGGAAACATTCAGTACTTC,CASSLTGNIQYF
TRBJ2-2,-,TRBV7-2,-,TGTGCCAGCAGCTTAGATCGGGGGGCTGGAGGCGGGGAGCTGTTTTTT,CASSLDRGAGGGELFF
TRBJ2-2,TRBD1,TRBV6-5,-,TGTGCCAGCACCTCGACAGGGGCGAACACCGGGGAGCTGTTTTTT,CASTSTGANTGELFF
TRBJ2-2,-,TRBV18,-,TGTGCCAGCTCACCACTGTTGACAAAGGGGCTGGGGGAGCTGTTTTTT,CASSPLLTKGLGELFF
TRBJ2-7,-,TRBV7-2,-,TGTGCCAGCAGCCTGGACTGGGGAGAGGTCGAGCAGTACTTC,CASSLDWGEVEQYF
TRBJ2-2,TRBD1,TRBV19,-,TGTGCCAGTAGTCCGAGGGACAGGAACACCGGGGAGCTGTTTTTT,CASSPRDRNTGELFF
TRBJ1-3,-,TRBV30,-,TGTGCCTGGAGTCCAGACAGATATGGAAACACCATATATTTT,CAWSPDRYGNTIYF
TRBJ2-1,TRBD2,TRBV9,-,TGTGCCAGCAGCACTTCCGGAGCGGGAGTCAATGAGCAGTTCTTC,CASSTSGAGVNEQFF
TRBJ1-2,TRBD1,TRBV5-5,once,TGTGCCAGCAGCTTGACCGGGACAGAACTCTATGGCTACACCTTC,CASSLTGTELYGYTF
TRBJ2-6,-,TRBV19,-,TGTGCCAGTAGTAATGGTGACTCTGGGGCCAACGTCCTGACTTTC,CASSNGDSGANVLTF
TRBJ1-2,-,TRBV4-2,-,TGTGCCAGCAGCCAAGGCCTGGACGGCTATGGCTACACCTTC,CASSQGLDGYGYTF
TRBJ2-5,TRBD2,TRBV30,-,TGTGCCTGGAGTGTGACTAGCGGGCGCCAAGAGACCCAGTACTTC,CAWSVTSGRQETQYF
TRBJ2-1,TRBD1,TRBV13,-,TGTGCCAGCAGCCCGGGACAGGGGCGAAGCAATGAGCAGTTCTTC,CASSPGQGRSNEQFF
TRBJ2-1,TRBD1,TRBV9,-,TGTGCCAGCAGCCAATCGGGACAGGGGGCCTACAATGAGCAGTTCTTC,CASSQSGQGAYNEQFF
TRBJ2-3,TRBD2,TRBV7-2,-,TGTGCCAGCAGCTCCAATCTAGCGGAGAACACAGATACGCAGTATTTT,CASSSNLAENTDTQYF
TRBJ1-1,-,TRBV6-1,-,TGTGCCAGCAGTGAAGCGCTAGGCAGTGGAGCTTTCTTT,CASSEALGSGAFF
TRBJ2-3,-,TRBV7-9,-,TGTGCCAGCAGCCTCGCCGATACGCAGTATTTT,CASSLADTQYF
TRBJ1-3,-,TRBV30,few,TGTGCCTGGACCTCTGGAAACACCATATATTTT,CAWTSGNTIYF
TRBJ2-3,TRBD1,TRBV11-2,-,TGTGCCAGCAGACCTCCAGGGACAGGGATCACAGATACGCAGTATTTT,CASRPPGTGITDTQYF
TRBJ2-3,TRBD2,TRBV4-3,-,TGCGCCAGCAGCTCGGGACTAGCGGGGGGAGTTGATACGCAGTATTTT,CASSSGLAGGVDTQYF
TRBJ2-3,-,TRBV30,-,TGTGCCTGGAGTGCGGACCTCATCACAGATACGCAGTATTTT,CAWSADLITDTQYF
TRBJ2-5,-,TRBV6-6,-,TGTGCCAGCAGTTTGTCAGGGGGGGAGACCCAGTACTTC,CASSLSGGETQYF
TRBJ2-7,TRBD1,TRBV28,once,TGTGCCAGCGGAGACAGGGGGGAGCAGTACTTC,CASGDRGEQYF
TRBJ2-3,TRBD1,TRBV27,-,TGTGCCAGCAGTGCCAAACAGGGGTACTACACAGATACGCAGTATTTT,CASSAKQGYYTDTQYF
TRBJ1-2,-,TRBV5-4,-,TGTGCCAGCAGCTTGGCCGGAGGGGGGGCGCTGAGTGGCTACACCTTC,CASSLAGGGALSGYTF
TRBJ1-1,-,TRBV28,few,TGTGCCAGCAGCGATCGGAGGACTGAAGCTTTCTTT,CASSDRRTEAFF
TRBJ1-3,TRBD1,TRBV25-1,-,TGTGCCAGCGCGGACAGGGGTGCAGGAAACACCATATATTTT,CASADRGAGNTIYF
TRBJ2-1,-,TRBV18,-,TGTGCCAGCTCACCAAGGGCGGGGAACGATGAGCAGTTCTTC,CASSPRAGNDEQFF
TRBJ2-7,TRBD2,TRBV6-5,-,TGTGCCAGCAGTTCGACTACTAGCGGGAGGTCCTACGAGCAGTACTTC,CASSSTTSGRSYEQYF
TRBJ2-5,-,TRBV10-3,once,TGTGCCATCAGTGAGTCCCAGGGACAAGAGACCCAGTACTTC,CAISESQGQETQYF
TRBJ2-7,TRBD2,TRBV4-1,-,TGCGCCAGCAGCCGAGGACCGACTAGCGGGAAGGGCTACGAGCAGTACTTC,CASSRGPTSGKGYEQYF
TRBJ2-5,-,TRBV7-2,-,TGTGCCACAAACAGGGACGAACAAGAGACCCAGTACTTC,CATNRDEQETQYF